This TCR beta chain was profiled in a study of T-cell memory formation after mild COVID-19. Study results and limitations: Contracting CD4+ clones lay largely in CM and EM, with CD8+ ones residing in EMRA.

As for this clonotype: The target antigen is unknown.

TCRdb processed the 5' RACE reads anew with MiXCR; each CDR3 protein has one entry. The sample has about 190,000 distinct CDR3 sequences; under 30% are singletons. Sample: PBMCs or a T cell subset sorted from them (not recorded which). This receptor was identified in an adult woman who had mild COVID-19 (a few samples of this study predate the infection). Cell type and time point are not known.

DNA of the CDR3: TGCAGCGTTGGTGGGACAGTGGTTGGCTACACCTTC. Protein sequence: CSVGGTVVGYTF. The chain has TRBV29-1 and TRBJ1-2; 7 bases line up with TRBD1. This CDR3 has 12 amino acids. Germline V gives CDR1 SQVTM, CDR2 ANQGSEA. Trimming at V came to 4 bases and at J to 7 bases, leaving 6 bases not matched to a gene. The full variable domain, with the rest looked up from reference TRBV29-1 and TRBJ1-2, is SAVISQKPSRDICQRGTSLTIQCQVDSQVTMMFWYRQQPGQSLTLIATANQGSEATYESGFVIDKFPISRPNLTFSTLTVSNMSPEDSSIYLCSVGGTVVGYTFGSGTRLTVV.